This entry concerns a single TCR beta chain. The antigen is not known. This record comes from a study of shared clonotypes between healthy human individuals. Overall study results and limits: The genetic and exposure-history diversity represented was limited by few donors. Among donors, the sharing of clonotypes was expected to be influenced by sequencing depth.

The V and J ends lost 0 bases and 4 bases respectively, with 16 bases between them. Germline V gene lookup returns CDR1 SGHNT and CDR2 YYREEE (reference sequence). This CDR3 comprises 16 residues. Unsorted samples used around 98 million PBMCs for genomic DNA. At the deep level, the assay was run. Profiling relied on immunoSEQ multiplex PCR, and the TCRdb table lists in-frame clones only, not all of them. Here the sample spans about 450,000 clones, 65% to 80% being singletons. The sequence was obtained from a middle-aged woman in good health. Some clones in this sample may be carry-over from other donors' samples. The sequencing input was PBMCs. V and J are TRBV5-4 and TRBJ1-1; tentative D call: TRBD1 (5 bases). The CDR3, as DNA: TGTGCCAGCAGCTTGGGCAGGGCGGACGGGAGCACTGAAGCTTTCTTT. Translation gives CASSLGRADGSTEAFF. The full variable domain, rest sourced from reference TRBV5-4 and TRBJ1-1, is ETGVTQSPTHLIKTRGQQVTLRCSSQSGHNTVSWYQQALGQGPQFIFQYYREEENGRGNFPPRFSGLQFPNYSSELNVNALELDDSALYLCASSLGRADGSTEAFFGQGTRLTVV.